This record covers a single T cell receptor (beta chain). In the study's own analysis: Estimated nucleated cell counts came from reference gene primer amplification. Profiled with immunoSEQ multiplex PCR; TCRdb holds only in-frame clones, not every one. V, J and clone size are those of that table, while D and trimming were read from the DNA. This sample has roughly 300,000 clones; more than 80% occur once, and the top ten carry about 6.8%. The sample comes from a study of blood T cell repertoires in COVID-19. Study at large: COVID-19 samples collected from the United States, Italy and Spain covered acute and convalescent phases. PBMCs, B-cell-depleted T cells, or T cells were the source of the cDNA or gDNA that made up the material.

The V gene lost 2 bases and the J gene lost 4 bases, with 12 bases spanning the gap. Per the germline V gene, CDR1 is MNHEY and CDR2 is SMNVEV (reference sequence). The CDR3 has 15 residues. Source material: peripheral blood. The chain uses TRBV27 and TRBJ1-3; a weak D match, TRBD1 (5 bases). The TCR comes from a man between 18 and 29 years old who had recovered from COVID-19. DNA for the CDR3: TGTGCCAGCAGTTTACGCGGGGGGTTGGGAAACACCATATATTTT. Protein: CASSLRGGLGNTIYF.